The 20 T cell receptor beta chains reported below all come from one sample, sequenced in a study of blood T cell repertoires in COVID-19. TCRdb keeps only in-frame clones here, not all; method: immunoSEQ multiplex PCR. This sample has about 58,000 clones, with roughly 79% found just once. Sequenced sample: peripheral blood. These receptors originate from a human donor in a cohort sampled during active COVID-19.

V gene TRBV7-9 combines with J gene TRBJ2-7, with 8 positions matching TRBD1. The CDR3 is made up of 14 amino acids. In germline, CDR1 is SEHNR, CDR2 FQNEAQ (reference sequence). The V and J ends lost 3 bases and 5 bases, in that order; junction bases with no gene match: 6. The CDR3 coding sequence is TGTGCCAGCAGCTTTCCGGACAGGGACCACGAGCAGTACTTC. It specifies CASSFPDRDHEQYF.

This clone was detected a few times. This chain connects TRBV6-5 to TRBJ2-7; 8 nucleotides match TRBD2. Trimming cost V 7 bases and J 2 bases; bases outside gene matches: 4. This CDR3 is 13 amino acids long. Germline V gives CDR1 MNHEY, CDR2 SVGAGI. Here the CDR3 reads CASIGGRPYEQYF. DNA for the CDR3: TGTGCCAGCATCGGCGGGAGGCCCTACGAGCAGTACTTC.

The chain couples TRBV6-4 to TRBJ1-2; D is unresolved. Trimming left V 6 bases short and J 1 base short, with 15 bases between. CDR1 is MRHNA and CDR2 is SNTAGT in the germline V gene. The CDR3 has 15 amino acids. This chain's CDR3 is CASRTNSAGNYGYTF. DNA for the CDR3: TGTGCCAGCAGGACTAACAGTGCTGGTAACTATGGCTACACCTTC.

J is TRBJ1-2 and V is TRBV27; tentative D call: TRBD1 (6 bases). The CDR3 runs to 13 residues. V dropped 3 bases and J dropped 6 bases, with 11 bases sitting between them. Germline V gene data show CDR1 as MNHEY and CDR2 as SMNVEV (reference sequence). CDR3 sequence (DNA): TGTGCCAGCAGTTTCGCACAGGGTAATGGCTACACCTTC. Translation gives CASSFAQGNGYTF.

This clone appeared a single time. V gene TRBV15 combines with J gene TRBJ2-3, with TRBD2 matching over 7 bases. The CDR3 is 13 amino acids. The germline gives CDR1 LNHNV, CDR2 YYDKDF (reference sequence). The DNA of the CDR3 is TGTGCGACAGAGCGGGGAGGCACAGATACGCAGTATTTT. This translates into CATERGGTDTQYF.

The chain combines TRBV3-1 (or the pseudogene TRBV3-2) with TRBJ2-7; a possible D gene is TRBD1 (6 bases). Trimming cost V 0 bases and J 8 bases, with 20 bases left between them. Germline V gives CDR1 LGHDT, CDR2 YNNKEL (reference sequence). The CDR3 length is 16 residues. CDR3 sequence reads: CASSQDPNRGSTKQYF. The CDR3 DNA reads as TGTGCCAGCAGCCAAGATCCCAATAGGGGGAGTACGAAGCAGTACTTC.

The chain joins TRBV5-6 to TRBJ2-7, with TRBD2 identical over 10 bases. Germline assignment: CDR1 SGHDT and CDR2 YYEEEE. After removal of 1 base from V and 4 bases from J, the junction contained 5 bases not matched to a gene. The CDR3 consists of 15 residues. The CDR3 reads CASSLYGTSVYEQYF. DNA for the CDR3: TGTGCCAGCAGCTTGTACGGGACTAGCGTTTACGAGCAGTACTTC.

The chain couples TRBV30 to TRBJ1-1, with D tentatively TRBD1 (5 bases). Per germline, CDR1 GTSNPN and CDR2 SVGIG (reference sequence). V lost 2 bases to trimming and J lost 1 base, with 14 bases between them. The CDR3 has 15 amino acids. As DNA, the CDR3 is TGTGCCTGGAGTTCCCGGGGGGGGAGGAACACTGAAGCTTTCTTT. Amino acid sequence: CAWSSRGGRNTEAFF.

This clone was recorded a few times. The rearrangement joins TRBV30 to TRBJ1-1; 7 nucleotides agree with TRBD1. V lost 4 bases, J lost 0 bases, and 5 bases stayed unmatched. Germline V gene data show CDR1 as GTSNPN and CDR2 as SVGIG (reference sequence). This CDR3 has 14 amino acids. The CDR3 DNA follows: TGTGCCTGGAACCTGGGACAGCTGAACACTGAAGCTTTCTTT. It yields the protein CAWNLGQLNTEAFF.

This clone was recorded a few times. The chain combines TRBV2 with TRBJ2-7; 9 bases align to TRBD1. Germline-derived CDR1 and CDR2 are SNHLY and FYNNEI. The CDR3 has 12 residues. V shed 10 bases, J shed 4 bases, and the junction held 5 bases outside the gene matches. The CDR3 is CATGTGLYEQYF. DNA of the CDR3: TGTGCCACCGGGACAGGGCTATACGAGCAGTACTTC.

The J gene is TRBJ2-7, the V gene TRBV29-1; TRBD1 aligns across 7 bases. CDR1 and CDR2 from the germline V gene are SQVTM and ANQGSEA. This CDR3 is 14 amino acids long. J gave up 2 bases and V 2 bases, and 6 bases lay outside the gene matches. This CDR3 reads CSVERTGKPYEQYF. The CDR3 nucleotides read TGCAGCGTTGAAAGGACAGGAAAGCCCTACGAGCAGTACTTC.

The chain carries TRBV10-2 and TRBJ2-7, with 7 nucleotides matching TRBD2. The CDR3 is 15 amino acids. Germline V gene sequence: CDR1 WSHSY, CDR2 SAAADI. Losses at the gene ends were 2 bases for V and 3 bases for J; bases not matched to a gene: 7. Here the CDR3 DNA reads TGCGCCAGCAGTGAGGCGGCTAGCGGCCTCTACGAGCAGTACTTC. Protein sequence: CASSEAASGLYEQYF.

This rearrangement joins TRBV2 to TRBJ2-1, with 11 bases lining up with TRBD2. The CDR3 has 17 residues. V gave up 6 bases and J gave up 4 bases; unmatched junction bases: 11. Germline loops: CDR1 SNHLY, CDR2 FYNNEI. The CDR3: CASSELAGASYYNEQFF. DNA of the CDR3: TGTGCCAGCAGCGAACTAGCGGGAGCGTCTTATTACAATGAGCAGTTCTTC.

The rearrangement joins TRBV3-1 (or the pseudogene TRBV3-2) to TRBJ2-7; 11 bases match TRBD2. V shed 4 bases, J shed 1 base, and the junction held 6 bases outside the gene matches. The CDR3 contains 16 residues. In germline, CDR1 is LGHDT, CDR2 YNNKEL (reference sequence). The CDR3: CASSPDIAGGSYEQYF. CDR3 nucleotides: TGTGCCAGCAGCCCGGATATAGCGGGAGGGTCCTACGAGCAGTACTTC.

The chain carries TRBV6-2 or TRBV6-3 and TRBJ2-7; tentatively, D is TRBD2 (6 bases). CDR3 length: 15 amino acids. Germline values: CDR1 MNHEY, CDR2 SVGEGT. The V gene lost 1 base and the J gene lost 10 bases, with 20 bases spanning the gap. CDR3 sequence reads: CASSYWHGTFIGQYF. The CDR3 DNA reads as TGTGCCAGCAGTTACTGGCACGGGACTTTTATTGGACAGTACTTC.

The V and J genes are TRBV5-6 and TRBJ1-2, with a possible D match to TRBD1 (5 bases). Per germline, CDR1 SGHDT and CDR2 YYEEEE. CDR3 length: 13 residues. The V end was cut by 4 bases, the J end by 6 bases, with 13 bases between. The CDR3 protein is CASSPGRRDGYTF. CDR3 DNA sequence: TGTGCCAGCAGCCCGGGGCGGAGGGATGGCTACACCTTC.

V usage is TRBV7-2 and J usage is TRBJ1-2; 7 nucleotides align to TRBD1. The J segment lost 0 bases and the V segment lost 5 bases, leaving 6 bases of the junction unmatched. Germline CDR1 is SGHTA and CDR2 is FQGNSA. The CDR3 extends over 15 amino acids. DNA for the CDR3: TGTGCCAGCAGCCCATCTGGACAGGCTAACTATGGCTACACCTTC. This gives the protein CASSPSGQANYGYTF.

The chain employs TRBV28 and TRBJ1-3; a weak D match, TRBD1 (5 bases). Germline assignment: CDR1 MDHEN and CDR2 SYDVKM. This CDR3 is 15 amino acids long. Between the trimmed V and J ends, which lost 2 bases and 1 base, there was a span of 9 bases. The CDR3 nucleotides are TGTGCCAGCAGTTTAGTGGAGGGGTCTGGAAACACCATATATTTT. This gives the protein CASSLVEGSGNTIYF.

This chain uses TRBV11-3 with TRBJ2-7; 7 bases are a match to TRBD1. V trimming: 5 bases; J trimming: 1 base; junction bases outside the gene matches: 2. Germline V gene lookup returns CDR1 SGHNT and CDR2 YENEEA. The CDR3 sequence is 13 residues long. The CDR3 DNA is TGTGCCAGCAGCGGACAGGAATCCTACGAGCAGTACTTC. It specifies CASSGQESYEQYF. The full variable domain, with the rest looked up from reference TRBV11-3 and TRBJ2-7, is EAGVVQSPRYKIIEKKQPVAFWCNPISGHNTLYWYLQNLGQGPELLIRYENEEAVDDSQLPKDRFSAERLKGVDSTLKIQPAELGDSAVYLCASSGQESYEQYFGPGTRLTVT.

This chain connects TRBV6-2 or TRBV6-3 to TRBJ2-7; D is perhaps TRBD1 (6 bases). The CDR3 covers 14 residues. Germline V gene sequence: CDR1 MNHEY, CDR2 SVGEGT. Trimming took off 0 bases at V and 3 bases at J, with 9 bases between the two ends. The CDR3 DNA is TGTGCCAGCAGTTACTCGGACAGCTTCTACGAGCAGTACTTC. The encoded protein is CASSYSDSFYEQYF.